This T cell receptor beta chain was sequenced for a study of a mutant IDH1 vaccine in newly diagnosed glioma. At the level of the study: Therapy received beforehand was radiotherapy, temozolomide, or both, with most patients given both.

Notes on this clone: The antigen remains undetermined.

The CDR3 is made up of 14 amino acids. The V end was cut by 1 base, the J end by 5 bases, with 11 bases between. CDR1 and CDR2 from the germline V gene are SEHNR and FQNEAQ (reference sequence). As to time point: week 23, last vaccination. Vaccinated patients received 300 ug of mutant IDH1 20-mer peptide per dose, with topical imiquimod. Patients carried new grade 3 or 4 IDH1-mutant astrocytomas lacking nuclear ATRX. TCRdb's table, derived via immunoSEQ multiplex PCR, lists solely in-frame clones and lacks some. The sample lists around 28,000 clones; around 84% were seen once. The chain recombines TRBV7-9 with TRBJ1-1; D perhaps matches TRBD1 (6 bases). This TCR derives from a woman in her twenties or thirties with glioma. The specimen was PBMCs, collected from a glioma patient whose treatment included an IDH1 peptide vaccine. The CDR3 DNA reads TGTGCCAGCAGCTTAGAGGGGGTCGGGACTGAAGCTTTCTTT. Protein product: CASSLEGVGTEAFF.